The present T cell receptor (beta chain) was sequenced within a study of regulatory T cells in long-lasting Graves disease. In the study overall: Persistence in Graves' disease required over 5 years of antithyroid drugs plus positive TSH receptor antibodies.

The time point denotes: persistent/refractory GD, antithyroid drugs over 5 years with positive TRAb. From PBMCs, RNA was extracted and then used to make the TCR library. Each of the patients was recruited from an endocrinology department situated in Xi'an, China. General study results and limits: TRBV28, TRBJ1-2 and TRBJ2-5 were segments that persistent disease favored.

Assembly of TCR beta libraries relied on iRepertoire HTBI primers together with Arm-PCR of CDR3 regions. Source study methods: Gene usage covered some 66 TRBV and 14 to 15 TRBJ segments. TCRdb analysed the multiplex PCR reads with MiXCR anew, one entry per CDR3 protein. TCRdb's processing, not the authors', yielded these V and J calls. Among a few hundred thousand distinct CDR3 sequences listed, 23% were seen once. A remark on this clonotype: Its target is not known.

The CDR3 loop spans 13 amino acids. Between the trimmed V and J ends, which lost 4 bases and 3 bases, there was a span of 10 bases. The germline V gene has CDR1 SGHRS and CDR2 YFSETQ. This chain connects TRBV5-1 to TRBJ2-5; D not resolved. The sample consisted of peripheral blood mononuclear cells (PBMCs), taken when the disease was refractory, from a patient treated with antithyroid drugs. The sequence came from a woman aged 40 to 50 with Graves disease. CDR3 sequence: CASSAYREETQYF. The CDR3 region has the DNA TGCGCCAGCAGCGCCTACAGAGAAGAGACCCAGTACTTC. Full variable domain (outside the CDR3, taken from reference TRBV5-1 and TRBJ2-5): KAGVTQTPRYLIKTRGQQVTLSCSPISGHRSVSWYQQTPGQGLQFLFEYFSETQRNKGNFPGRFSGRQFSNSRSEMNVSTLELGDSALYLCASSAYREETQYFGPGTRLLVL.